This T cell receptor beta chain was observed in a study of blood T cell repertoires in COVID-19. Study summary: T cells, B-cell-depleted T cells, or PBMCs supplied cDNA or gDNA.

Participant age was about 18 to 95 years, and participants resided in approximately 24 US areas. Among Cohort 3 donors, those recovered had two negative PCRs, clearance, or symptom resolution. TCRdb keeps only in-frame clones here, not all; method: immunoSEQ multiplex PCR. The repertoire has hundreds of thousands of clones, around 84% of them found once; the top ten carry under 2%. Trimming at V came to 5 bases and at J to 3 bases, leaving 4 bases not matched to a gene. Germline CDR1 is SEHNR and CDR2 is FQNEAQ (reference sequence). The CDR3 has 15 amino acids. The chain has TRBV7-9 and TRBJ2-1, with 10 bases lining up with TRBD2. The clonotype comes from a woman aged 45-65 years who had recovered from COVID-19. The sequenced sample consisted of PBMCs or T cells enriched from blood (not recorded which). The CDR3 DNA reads TGTGCCAGCAGCCCCGGACTAGCGGTCTACAATGAGCAGTTCTTC. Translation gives CASSPGLAVYNEQFF.